This section outlines one T cell receptor (beta chain) sequence together with its context. What it binds is unknown. The entry originates in a study of CD8+ T cells in alopecia areata. Broader study findings: Among the 100 top clones, expanded CD8+ clones, like scalp clonality, were significantly decreased by tofacitinib. Only a single nonresponder existed, so baseline CD8+ expansion links stay unclear.

Trimming pared 4 bases from V and 6 bases from J, leaving 13 bases between. The germline V gene encodes CDR1 SQVTM and CDR2 ANQGSEA. CDR3 length: 13 residues. RNA was isolated and reverse transcribed to cDNA, the sequencing template. Libraries were prepared by immunoSEQ multiplex PCR; TCRdb keeps only in-frame clonotypes and omits some of them. The profile shows a few hundred thousand clones, more than 55% of them singletons. Specified treatment: oral pan-JAK inhibitor, 5-10 mg twice daily. Sorting of PBMCs yielded the CD4+ and CD8+ T cells. The receptor's source is a human donor with alopecia areata. The chain uses TRBV29-1 and TRBJ2-1; perhaps TRBD2 as D (6 bases). The sequencing used CD4+ T cells sorted from blood, collected at approximately week 44, from a patient treated with tofacitinib. The CDR3: CSVGGRLGNEQFF. CDR3 sequence (DNA): TGCAGCGTTGGAGGGAGGCTAGGCAATGAGCAGTTCTTC.